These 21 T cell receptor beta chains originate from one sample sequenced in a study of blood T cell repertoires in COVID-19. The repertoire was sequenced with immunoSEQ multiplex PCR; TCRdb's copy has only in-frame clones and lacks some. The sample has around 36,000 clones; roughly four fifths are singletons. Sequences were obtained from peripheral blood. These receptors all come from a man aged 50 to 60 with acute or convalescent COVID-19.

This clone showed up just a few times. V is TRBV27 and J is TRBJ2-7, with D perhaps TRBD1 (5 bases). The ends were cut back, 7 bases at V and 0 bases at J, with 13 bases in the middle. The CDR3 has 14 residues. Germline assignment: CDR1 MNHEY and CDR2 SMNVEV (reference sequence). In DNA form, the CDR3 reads TGTGCCAGCAAAAGACAGTTGCTCTCCTACGAGCAGTACTTC. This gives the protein CASKRQLLSYEQYF.

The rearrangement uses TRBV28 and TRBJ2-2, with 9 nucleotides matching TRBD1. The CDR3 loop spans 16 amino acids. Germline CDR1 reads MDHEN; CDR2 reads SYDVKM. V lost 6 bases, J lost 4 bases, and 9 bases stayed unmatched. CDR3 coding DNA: TGTGCCAGCAGCCGAAACAGGGGGCTGGCCACCGGGGAGCTGTTTTTT. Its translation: CASSRNRGLATGELFF.

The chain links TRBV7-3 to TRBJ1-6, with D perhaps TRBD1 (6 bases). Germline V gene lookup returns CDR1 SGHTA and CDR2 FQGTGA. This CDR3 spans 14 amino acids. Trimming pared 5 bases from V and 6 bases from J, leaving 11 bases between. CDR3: CASSPGQTNSPLHF. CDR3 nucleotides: TGTGCCAGCAGCCCAGGACAGACTAATTCACCCCTCCACTTT.

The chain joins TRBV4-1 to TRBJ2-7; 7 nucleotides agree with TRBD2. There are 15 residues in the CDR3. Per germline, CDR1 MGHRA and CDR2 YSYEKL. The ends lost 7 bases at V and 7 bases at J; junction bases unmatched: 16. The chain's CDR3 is CASTPKGEGLQEQYF. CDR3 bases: TGCGCCAGCACACCAAAAGGGGAGGGTTTGCAAGAGCAGTACTTC.

The CDR3 DNA is TGTGCCAGCAGCTCCGGACAGGGGTATGGCTACACCTTC. It yields the protein CASSSGQGYGYTF. The J gene is TRBJ1-2, the V gene TRBV7-9, with 9 bases aligning to TRBD1. After removal of 4 bases from V and 5 bases from J, the junction contained 2 bases not matched to a gene. Germline lookup yields CDR1 SEHNR and CDR2 FQNEAQ (reference sequence). The CDR3 has 13 amino acids.

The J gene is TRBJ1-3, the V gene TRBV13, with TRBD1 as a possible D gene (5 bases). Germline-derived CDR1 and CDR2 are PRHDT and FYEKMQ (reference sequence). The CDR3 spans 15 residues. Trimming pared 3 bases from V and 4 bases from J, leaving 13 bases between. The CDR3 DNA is TGTGCCAGCAGCTTGGGGAGGGGAACAGGAAACACCATATATTTT. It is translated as CASSLGRGTGNTIYF.

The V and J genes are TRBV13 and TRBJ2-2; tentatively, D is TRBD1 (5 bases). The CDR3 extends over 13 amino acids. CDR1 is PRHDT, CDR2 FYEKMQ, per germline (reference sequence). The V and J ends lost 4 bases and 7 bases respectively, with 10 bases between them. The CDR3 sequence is CASSSGRIGELFF. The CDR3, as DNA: TGTGCCAGCAGCTCAGGGCGCATCGGGGAGCTGTTTTTT.

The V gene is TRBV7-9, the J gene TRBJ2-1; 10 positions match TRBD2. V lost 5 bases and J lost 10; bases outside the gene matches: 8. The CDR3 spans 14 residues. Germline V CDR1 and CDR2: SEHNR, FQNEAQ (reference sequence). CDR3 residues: CASSVPTSGPEQFF. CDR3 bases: TGTGCCAGCAGCGTCCCGACTAGCGGGCCCGAGCAGTTCTTC.

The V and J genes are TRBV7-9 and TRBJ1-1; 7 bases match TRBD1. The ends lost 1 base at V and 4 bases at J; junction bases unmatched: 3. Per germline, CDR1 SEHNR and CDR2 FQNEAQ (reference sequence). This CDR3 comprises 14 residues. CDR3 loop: CASSLVQGGTEAFF. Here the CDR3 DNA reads TGTGCCAGCAGCTTAGTCCAGGGGGGCACTGAAGCTTTCTTT.

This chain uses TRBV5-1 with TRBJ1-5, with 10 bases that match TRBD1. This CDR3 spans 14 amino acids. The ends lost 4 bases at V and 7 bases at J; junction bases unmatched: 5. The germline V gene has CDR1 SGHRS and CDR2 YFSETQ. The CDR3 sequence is CASSQTGGGQPQHF. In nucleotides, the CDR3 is TGCGCCAGCAGCCAGACAGGGGGCGGACAGCCCCAGCATTTT.

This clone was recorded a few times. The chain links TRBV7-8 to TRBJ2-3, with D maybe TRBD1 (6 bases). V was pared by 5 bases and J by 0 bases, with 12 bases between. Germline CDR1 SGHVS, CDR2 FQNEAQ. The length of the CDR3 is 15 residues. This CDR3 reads CASSPRGSSTDTQYF. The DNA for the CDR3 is TGTGCCAGCAGCCCAAGGGGGTCTAGCACAGATACGCAGTATTTT.

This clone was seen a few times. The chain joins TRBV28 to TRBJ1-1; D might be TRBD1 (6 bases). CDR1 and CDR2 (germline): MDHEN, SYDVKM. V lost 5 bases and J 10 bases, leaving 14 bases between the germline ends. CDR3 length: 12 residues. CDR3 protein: CASSLSTGVAFF. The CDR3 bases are TGTGCCAGCAGTCTTTCGACAGGCGTAGCTTTCTTT.

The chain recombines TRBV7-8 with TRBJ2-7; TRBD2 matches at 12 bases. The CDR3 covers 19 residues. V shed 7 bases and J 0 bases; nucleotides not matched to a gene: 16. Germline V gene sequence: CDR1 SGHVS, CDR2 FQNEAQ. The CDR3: CASNQPGLAGDIISYEQYF. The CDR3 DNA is TGTGCCAGCAACCAACCGGGACTAGCGGGCGACATCATCTCCTACGAGCAGTACTTC.

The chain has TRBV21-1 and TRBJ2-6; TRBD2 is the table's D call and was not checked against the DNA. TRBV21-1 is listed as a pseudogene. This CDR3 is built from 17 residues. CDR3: CASSKEEGHSGANVLTF. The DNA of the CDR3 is TGTGCCAGCAGCAAAGAGGAGGGCCACTCTGGGGCCAACGTCCTGACTTTC.

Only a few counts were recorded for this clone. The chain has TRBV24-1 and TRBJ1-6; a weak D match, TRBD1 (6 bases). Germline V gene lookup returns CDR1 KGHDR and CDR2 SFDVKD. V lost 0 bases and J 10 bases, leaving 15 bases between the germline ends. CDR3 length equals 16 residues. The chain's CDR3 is CATSDLPPTRGSPLHF. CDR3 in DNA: TGTGCCACCAGTGATTTGCCACCGACCAGGGGCTCACCCCTCCACTTT.

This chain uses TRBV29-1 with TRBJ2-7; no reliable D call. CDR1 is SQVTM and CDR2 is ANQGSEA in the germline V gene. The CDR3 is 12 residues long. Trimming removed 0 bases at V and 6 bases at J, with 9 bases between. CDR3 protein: CSVEDGPSEQYF. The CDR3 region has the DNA TGCAGCGTTGAAGATGGTCCGAGCGAGCAGTACTTC.

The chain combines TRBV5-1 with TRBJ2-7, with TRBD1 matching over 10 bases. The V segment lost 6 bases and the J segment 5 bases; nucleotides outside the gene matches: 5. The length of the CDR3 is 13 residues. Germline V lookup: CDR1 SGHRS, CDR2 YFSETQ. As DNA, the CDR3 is TGCGCCAGCATGACAGGGGGCGGGGACGAGCAGTACTTC. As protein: CASMTGGGDEQYF.

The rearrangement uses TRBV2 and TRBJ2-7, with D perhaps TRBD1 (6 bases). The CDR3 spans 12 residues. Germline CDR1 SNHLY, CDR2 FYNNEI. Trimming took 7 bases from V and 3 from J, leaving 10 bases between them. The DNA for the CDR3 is TGTGCCAGCAAGGACAGTAACTACGAGCAGTACTTC. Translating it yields CASKDSNYEQYF.

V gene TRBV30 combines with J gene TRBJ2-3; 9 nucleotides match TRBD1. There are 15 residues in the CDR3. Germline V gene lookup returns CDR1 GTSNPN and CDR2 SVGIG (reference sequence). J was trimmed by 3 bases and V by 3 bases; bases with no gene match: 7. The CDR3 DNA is TGTGCCTGGAGCATGGGGGGACAGGGAACAGATACGCAGTATTTT. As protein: CAWSMGGQGTDTQYF.

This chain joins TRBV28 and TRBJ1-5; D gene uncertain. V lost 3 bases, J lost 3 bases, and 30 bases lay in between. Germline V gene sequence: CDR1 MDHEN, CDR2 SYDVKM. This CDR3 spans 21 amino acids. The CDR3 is CASSFPVRSQRTSTNNQPQHF. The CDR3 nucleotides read TGTGCCAGCAGTTTCCCCGTCCGGTCCCAACGAACCTCCACTAACAATCAGCCCCAGCATTTT.

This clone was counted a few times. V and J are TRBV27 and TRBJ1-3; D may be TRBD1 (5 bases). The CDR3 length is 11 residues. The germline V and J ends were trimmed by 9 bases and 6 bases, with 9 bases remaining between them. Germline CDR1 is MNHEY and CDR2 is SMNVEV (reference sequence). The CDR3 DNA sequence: TGTGCCAGTAGGGGCGTAAACACCATATATTTT. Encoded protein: CASRGVNTIYF.